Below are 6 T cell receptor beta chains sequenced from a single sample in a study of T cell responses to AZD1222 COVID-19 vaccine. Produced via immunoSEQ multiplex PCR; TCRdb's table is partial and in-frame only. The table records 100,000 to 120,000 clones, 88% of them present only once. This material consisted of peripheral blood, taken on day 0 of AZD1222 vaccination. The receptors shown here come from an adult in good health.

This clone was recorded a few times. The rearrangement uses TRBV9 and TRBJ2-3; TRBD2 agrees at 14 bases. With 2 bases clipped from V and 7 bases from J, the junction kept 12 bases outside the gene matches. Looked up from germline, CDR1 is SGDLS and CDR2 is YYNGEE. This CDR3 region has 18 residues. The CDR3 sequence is CASSVRGSGTSGRNTQYF. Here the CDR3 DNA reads TGTGCCAGCAGCGTTAGGGGGTCAGGGACTAGCGGGAGAAATACGCAGTATTTT. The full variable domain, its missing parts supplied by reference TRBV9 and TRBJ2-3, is DSGVTQTPKHLITATGQRVTLRCSPRSGDLSVYWYQQSLDQGLQFLIQYYNGEERAKGNILERFSAQQFPDLHSELNLSSLELGDSALYFCASSVRGSGTSGRNTQYFGPGTRLTVL.

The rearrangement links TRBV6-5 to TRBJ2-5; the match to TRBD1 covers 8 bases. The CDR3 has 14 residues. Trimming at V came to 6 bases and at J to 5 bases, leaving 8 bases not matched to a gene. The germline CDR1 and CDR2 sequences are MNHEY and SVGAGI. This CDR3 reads CASSGTRGRETQYF. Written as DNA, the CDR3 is TGTGCCAGCAGCGGGACCAGGGGGCGTGAGACCCAGTACTTC.

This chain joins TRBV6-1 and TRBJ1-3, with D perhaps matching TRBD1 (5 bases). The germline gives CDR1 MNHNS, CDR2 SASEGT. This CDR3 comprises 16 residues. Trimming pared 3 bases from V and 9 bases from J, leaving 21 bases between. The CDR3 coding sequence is TGTGCCAGCAGTGAGACACCGGGAACCTTCGGGGGCACCATATATTTT. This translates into CASSETPGTFGGTIYF.

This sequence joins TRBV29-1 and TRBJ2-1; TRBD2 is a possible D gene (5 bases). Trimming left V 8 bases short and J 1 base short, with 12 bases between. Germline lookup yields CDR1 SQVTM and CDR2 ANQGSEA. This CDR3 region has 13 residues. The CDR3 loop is CSYRGLSYNEQFF. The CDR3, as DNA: TGCAGCTATAGAGGACTGTCCTACAATGAGCAGTTCTTC.

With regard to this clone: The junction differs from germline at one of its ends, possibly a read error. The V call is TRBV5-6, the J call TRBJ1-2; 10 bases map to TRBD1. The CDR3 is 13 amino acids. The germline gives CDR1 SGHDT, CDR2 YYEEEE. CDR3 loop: CASSPGTGEFESF. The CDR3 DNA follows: TGTGCCAGCAGCCCCGGGACAGGGGAGTTTGAGTCCTTC.

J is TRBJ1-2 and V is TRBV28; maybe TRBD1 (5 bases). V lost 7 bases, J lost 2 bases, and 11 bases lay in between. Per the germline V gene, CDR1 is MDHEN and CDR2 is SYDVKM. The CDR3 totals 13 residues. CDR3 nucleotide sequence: TGTGCCAGCACCAGAGAGGGGAACTATGGCTACACCTTC. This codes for CASTREGNYGYTF.